The 19 T cell receptor beta chains reported below all come from one sample, sequenced in a study of cytomegalovirus exposure and HLA in healthy donors. TCRdb's copy holds only in-frame clones and misses some; the assay was immunoSEQ multiplex PCR. The data hold approximately 210,000 clones, with 86% observed a single time. The sequenced sample was PBMCs. These receptor sequences come from a woman aged 18-29 years in good health and CMV-seronegative.

The J gene is TRBJ1-1, the V gene TRBV10-3; maybe TRBD1 (6 bases). Looked up from germline, CDR1 is ENHRY and CDR2 is SYGVKD. The CDR3 spans 16 residues. Trimming took 4 bases from V and 1 from J, leaving 16 bases between them. Written as DNA, the CDR3 is TGTGCCATCAGTGCCGCAGGGGTGAGAGGGAACACTGAAGCTTTCTTT. It is translated as CAISAAGVRGNTEAFF.

This rearrangement joins TRBV27 to TRBJ2-3, with D maybe TRBD1 (7 bases). Trimming removed 4 bases at V and 8 bases at J, with 19 bases between. Germline CDR1 MNHEY, CDR2 SMNVEV (reference sequence). This CDR3 has 15 residues. The DNA of the CDR3 is TGTGCCAGCAGTTCCCGAACCAACAGGGGAGGTACGCAGTATTTT. This translates into CASSSRTNRGGTQYF.

The chain has TRBV18 and TRBJ1-1; possibly TRBD1 for D (5 bases). This CDR3 region has 17 residues. V was trimmed by 3 bases and J by 0 bases, leaving 17 bases between them. Germline V gene sequence: CDR1 KGHSH, CDR2 LQKENI. This CDR3 is CASSPPQRRAVNTEAFF. For the CDR3, the DNA is TGTGCCAGCTCACCCCCGCAACGCAGGGCGGTGAACACTGAAGCTTTCTTT.

The rearrangement joins TRBV19 to TRBJ1-2; D gene unclear. The CDR3 contains 12 residues. Trimming left V 5 bases short and J 5 bases short, with 9 bases between. Germline V gene data show CDR1 as LNHDA and CDR2 as SQIVND (reference sequence). The CDR3 protein is CASSQQAYGYTF. The DNA of the CDR3 is TGTGCCAGTAGTCAGCAGGCGTATGGCTACACCTTC.

The V gene is TRBV5-6, the J gene TRBJ1-2; TRBD1 agrees at 10 bases. This CDR3 comprises 13 residues. The trim removed 6 bases at V and 4 bases at J, leaving 3 bases unmatched. Germline V gives CDR1 SGHDT, CDR2 YYEEEE. As DNA, the CDR3 is TGTGCCAGCATCGGGGACAGGGGCTATGGCTACACCTTC. Protein: CASIGDRGYGYTF. The full variable domain, completed using reference TRBV5-6 and TRBJ1-2, is DAGVTQSPTHLIKTRGQQVTLRCSPKSGHDTVSWYQQALGQGPQFIFQYYEEEERQRGNFPDRFSGHQFPNYSSELNVNALLLGDSALYLCASIGDRGYGYTFGSGTRLTVV.

The rearrangement joins TRBV6-5 to TRBJ1-2, with TRBD1 matching over 9 bases. The CDR3 length is 14 residues. CDR1 is MNHEY and CDR2 is SVGAGI in the germline V gene. The ends lost 8 bases at V and 9 bases at J; junction bases unmatched: 13. The CDR3 spells CASSFPGQGRSYTF. CDR3 DNA sequence: TGTGCCAGCTCATTCCCGGGACAGGGCAGGAGCTACACCTTC.

Only a few counts were recorded for this clone. The chain couples TRBV7-9 to TRBJ1-2, with 7 nucleotides matching TRBD1. Germline CDR1 SEHNR, CDR2 FQNEAQ (reference sequence). This CDR3 is 13 amino acids long. The trim removed 5 bases at V and 4 bases at J, leaving 4 bases unmatched. The CDR3, as DNA: TGTGCCAGCAGCCTGGGACAGATCTATGGCTACACCTTC. Its translation: CASSLGQIYGYTF.

The gene calls are TRBV7-9 and TRBJ1-4; D call uncertain. Deletions cut 0 bases from V and 8 bases from J, with 13 bases between. CDR1 and CDR2 from the germline V gene are SEHNR and FQNEAQ (reference sequence). CDR3 size: 15 residues. The CDR3 loop is CASSLAADGREKLFF. The CDR3 region has the DNA TGTGCCAGCAGCTTAGCAGCGGATGGGCGGGAAAAACTGTTTTTT.

A single count supports this clone. This rearrangement joins TRBV5-4 to TRBJ2-3; D not certain. The CDR3 consists of 13 residues. The V and J ends lost 3 bases and 4 bases respectively, with 9 bases between them. The germline V gene has CDR1 SGHNT and CDR2 YYREEE (reference sequence). The CDR3 nucleotides are TGTGCCAGCAGCTATTCGCGCGCAGATACGCAGTATTTT. Translation: CASSYSRADTQYF.

This chain connects TRBV6-5 to TRBJ2-4; perhaps TRBD2 as D (6 bases). The CDR3 is made up of 15 amino acids. Trimming removed 0 bases at V and 6 bases at J, with 12 bases between. Germline V lookup: CDR1 MNHEY, CDR2 SVGAGI. The CDR3 reads CASSYSGLNPNIQYF. The CDR3 nucleotides are TGTGCCAGCAGTTACTCGGGACTTAACCCAAACATTCAGTACTTC.

V gene TRBV11-2 combines with J gene TRBJ2-2, with 8 bases identical to TRBD2. The CDR3 contains 15 residues. V was pared by 7 bases and J by 0 bases, with 4 bases of the junction left unmatched. CDR1 is SGHAT and CDR2 is FQNNGV in the germline V gene. The CDR3, as DNA: TGTGCCAGCACCTCTAGCGGGCCGAACACCGGGGAGCTGTTTTTT. Protein: CASTSSGPNTGELFF.

As concerns this clone: Other DNA sequences in this specimen translate into the identical CDR3. The chain couples TRBV7-6 to TRBJ2-7; D is possibly TRBD2 (6 bases). The CDR3 is 14 amino acids. V was shortened by 1 base and J by 1 base, with 8 bases between the two germline ends. Germline V gene data show CDR1 as SGHVS and CDR2 as FNYEAQ. CDR3 DNA sequence: TGTGCCAGCAGCTTAGGCGGGACTTCCTACGAGCAGTACTTC. Translated, it gives CASSLGGTSYEQYF.

The chain couples TRBV27 to TRBJ1-2; maybe TRBD1 (5 bases). V lost 2 bases to trimming and J lost 0 bases, with 13 bases between them. The germline gives CDR1 MNHEY, CDR2 SMNVEV (reference sequence). CDR3 length: 16 residues. In DNA form, the CDR3 reads TGTGCCAGCAGTTTAAACCCGGGCAGGGCTAACTATGGCTACACCTTC. Encoded protein: CASSLNPGRANYGYTF.

V usage is TRBV18 and J usage is TRBJ1-4; D is uncertain. The V end lost 2 bases, the J end lost 10 bases, and 11 bases lay between the germline ends. The CDR3 runs to 13 residues. The germline V gene encodes CDR1 KGHSH and CDR2 LQKENI. CDR3 sequence (DNA): TGTGCCAGCTCACCAAATTGGTCGGGAAAACTGTTTTTT. Amino acids: CASSPNWSGKLFF.

CDR3 coding DNA: TGCGCCAGCAGGGCTGCCAGGGGGGCGAACACCGGGGAGCTGTTTTTT. Protein product: CASRAARGANTGELFF. The rearrangement links TRBV5-1 to TRBJ2-2; maybe TRBD1 (7 bases). This CDR3 has 16 amino acids. Trimming removed 5 bases at V and 0 bases at J, with 14 bases between. Looked up from germline, CDR1 is SGHRS and CDR2 is YFSETQ. Filled out from reference TRBV5-1 and TRBJ2-2, the complete variable domain reads KAGVTQTPRYLIKTRGQQVTLSCSPISGHRSVSWYQQTPGQGLQFLFEYFSETQRNKGNFPGRFSGRQFSNSRSEMNVSTLELGDSALYLCASRAARGANTGELFFGEGSRLTVL.

The chain links TRBV4-1 to TRBJ2-5; TRBD2 aligns across 12 bases. Trimming took 1 base from V and 4 from J; bases not matched to a gene: 10. Germline V gives CDR1 MGHRA, CDR2 YSYEKL. This CDR3 contains 18 residues. This CDR3 reads CASSQGFASGRAGETQYF. The DNA of the CDR3 is TGCGCCAGCAGCCAAGGGTTCGCTAGCGGGAGGGCCGGAGAGACCCAGTACTTC.

The chain links TRBV5-1 to TRBJ1-4; 9 bases map to TRBD1. The CDR3 is made up of 15 amino acids. Germline CDR1 is SGHRS and CDR2 is YFSETQ. The J segment lost 5 bases and the V segment lost 3 bases, leaving 5 bases of the junction unmatched. The CDR3 loop reads CASSWSTGGNEKLFF. The CDR3 DNA follows: TGCGCCAGCAGCTGGTCGACAGGGGGAAATGAAAAACTGTTTTTT.

This clone showed up just once. The chain employs TRBV2 and TRBJ1-5; 7 bases agree with TRBD1. In germline, CDR1 is SNHLY, CDR2 FYNNEI. This CDR3 spans 15 amino acids. The V gene end was trimmed by 4 bases and the J gene end by 3 bases; junction bases not matched to a gene: 6. As DNA, the CDR3 is TGTGCCAGCAGTGCCGAGGGACAGATCAATCAGCCCCAGCATTTT. Translation gives CASSAEGQINQPQHF.

This clone occurred a few times. Other DNA sequences from this sample encode an identical CDR3 as well. The genes are TRBV6-4 and TRBJ2-1, with 13 bases identical to TRBD2. CDR1 and CDR2 (germline): MRHNA, SNTAGT. The J segment lost 6 bases and the V segment lost 4 bases, leaving 0 bases of the junction unmatched. This CDR3 has 14 amino acids. The DNA for the CDR3 is TGTGCCAGCAGTGGACTAGCGGGAGGCAATGAGCAGTTCTTC. Translation: CASSGLAGGNEQFF.